The 15 T cell receptor beta chains below all came from one sample that was sequenced in a study of regulatory T cells in long-lasting Graves disease. Arm-PCR of CDR3 regions and iRepertoire HTBI primers were used to build TCR beta libraries. TCRdb redid the calling of the multiplex PCR reads with MiXCR, one entry per CDR3 protein. The sample comprises about 460,000 distinct CDR3 sequences, less than 15% of which are singletons, and roughly 18% rests with the top ten. Time point described: newly diagnosed GD, antithyroid drugs for less than 3 months. TCR sequences were obtained from RNA taken from PBMCs. The same sample was also used in a study of T cells in Graves' hyperthyroidism and ophthalmopathy.

The sample was peripheral blood mononuclear cells (PBMCs), taken at new diagnosis, from a patient treated with antithyroid drugs. The receptors were gathered from a woman between 50 and 59 years old with Graves disease.

This clonotype was observed many times. The chain is built from TRBV30 and TRBJ1-6, with no clear D. Germline-derived CDR1 and CDR2 are GTSNPN and SVGIG (reference sequence). V lost 3 bases and J lost 8, with 11 bases in between. The CDR3 is made up of 13 amino acids. CDR3 nucleotides: TGTGCCTGGAGAGTACAGATACATTCACCCCTCCACTTT. Its translation is CAWRVQIHSPLHF.

The sample holds many counts of this clonotype. V usage is TRBV29-1 and J usage is TRBJ2-1; D not certain. Germline loops: CDR1 SQVTM, CDR2 ANQGSEA. Trimming stripped 4 bases from V and 3 bases from J, with 4 bases between. The CDR3 is made up of 11 amino acids. The CDR3 DNA sequence: TGCAGCGTTGGCCGCTACAATGAGCAGTTCTTC. The encoded protein is CSVGRYNEQFF.

Ten or more counts support this clonotype. This sequence joins TRBV28 and TRBJ1-6, with D perhaps matching TRBD1 (5 bases). The V gene's germline CDR1 is MDHEN and CDR2 SYDVKM. CDR3 length: 18 residues. V was trimmed by 6 bases and J by 8 bases, leaving 26 bases between them. CDR3 nucleotides: TGTGCCAGCAGGCGGGTCGGGGTCCTCAGGGATCCCGATTCACCCCTCCACTTT. Its protein product is CASRRVGVLRDPDSPLHF.

The sample holds many counts of this clonotype. The chain employs TRBV2 and TRBJ2-7, with TRBD1 matching 7 bases. In germline, CDR1 is SNHLY, CDR2 FYNNEI. V dropped 1 base and J dropped 7; count of bases not matched to a gene: 10. This CDR3 region has 15 residues. CDR3 amino acids: CASSEEGAGWREQYF. The CDR3 DNA reads as TGTGCCAGCAGTGAAGAGGGGGCAGGGTGGAGGGAGCAGTACTTC.

This rearrangement joins TRBV5-6 to TRBJ2-2; 11 nucleotides align to TRBD2. The V segment lost 0 bases and the J segment 2 bases; nucleotides outside the gene matches: 9. CDR1 and CDR2 (germline): SGHDT, YYEEEE. CDR3 size: 19 residues. In nucleotides, the CDR3 is TGTGCCAGCAGCTTGGTTAGCGGGAGGGCCAGTGAAAACACCGGGGAGCTGTTTTTT. As protein: CASSLVSGRASENTGELFF.

The CDR3 here is CATSDLGQSHNEQFF. The DNA of the CDR3 is TGTGCCACCAGTGATTTGGGACAGAGCCACAATGAGCAGTTCTTC. The rearrangement uses TRBV24-1 and TRBJ2-1; possibly TRBD1 for D (6 bases). Germline CDR1 is KGHDR and CDR2 is SFDVKD. The CDR3 has 15 amino acids. V gave up 0 bases and J gave up 5 bases, with 10 bases separating them.

V is TRBV6-5 and J is TRBJ2-5; 10 bases align to TRBD1. The CDR3 is 16 residues long. Germline trimming cut 1 base from V and 1 base from J; bases unmatched to any gene: 3. Looked up from germline, CDR1 is MNHEY and CDR2 is SVGAGI. Here the CDR3 DNA reads TGTGCCAGCAGTTACTGGGACAGGGGTTCCCAAGAGACCCAGTACTTC. It codes for CASSYWDRGSQETQYF.

This clonotype was counted at least ten times. The V gene is TRBV9, the J gene TRBJ1-1, with 8 bases identical to TRBD1. CDR3 length equals 15 residues. V lost 4 bases to trimming and J lost 5 bases; unmatched junction nucleotides: 10. Germline loops: CDR1 SGDLS, CDR2 YYNGEE. This chain's CDR3 is CASSPSGQGGTEAFF. Written as DNA, the CDR3 is TGTGCCAGCAGCCCATCCGGACAGGGTGGGACTGAAGCTTTCTTT.

This clonotype was seen repeatedly, ten times or more. The chain is built from TRBV5-1 and TRBJ2-5; possibly TRBD1 for D (6 bases). The CDR3 extends over 16 amino acids. Germline CDR1 reads SGHRS; CDR2 reads YFSETQ. Trimming stripped 3 bases from V and 5 bases from J, with 20 bases between. Here the CDR3 DNA reads TGCGCCAGCAGCTCTCTCTTGGCGGGCCAGGGGGAGACCCAGTACTTC. It translates to CASSSLLAGQGETQYF.

This clonotype showed up just a few times. J is TRBJ2-7 and V is TRBV9; weak D call: TRBD2 (6 bases). Germline CDR1 is SGDLS and CDR2 is YYNGEE. This CDR3 region has 14 residues. V was shortened by 0 bases and J by 7 bases, with 14 bases between the two germline ends. DNA of the CDR3: TGTGCCAGCAGCGTAGGAGCGGGCCGTGGAGAGCAGTACTTC. Its translation is CASSVGAGRGEQYF.

This clonotype was detected many times. The genes are TRBV20-1 and TRBJ2-1; D may correspond to TRBD1 or TRBD2 (8 bases each). The CDR3 totals 16 residues. CDR1 is DFQATT and CDR2 is SNEGSKA in the germline V gene (reference sequence). V lost 6 bases, J lost 9 bases, and 27 bases lay in between. CDR3: CSATSSVAGQDVEQFF. The CDR3 region has the DNA TGCAGTGCCACCTCCTCGGTAGCGGGACAGGATGTTGAGCAGTTCTTC.

This clonotype was seen at least ten times. The rearrangement uses TRBV11-2 and TRBJ1-6, with D unresolved. The V end lost 1 base, the J end lost 6 bases, and 4 bases lay between the germline ends. The CDR3 is made up of 13 amino acids. CDR1 and CDR2 from the germline V gene are SGHAT and FQNNGV. Here the CDR3 reads CASSLAPNSPLHF. The CDR3, as DNA: TGTGCCAGCAGCTTAGCTCCTAATTCACCCCTCCACTTT.

The gene calls are TRBV5-1 and TRBJ2-3; D gene ambiguous. The germline gives CDR1 SGHRS, CDR2 YFSETQ. This CDR3 is built from 11 residues. The germline V and J ends were trimmed by 5 bases and 4 bases, with 5 bases remaining between them. CDR3 DNA sequence: TGCGCCAGCAGGACGGCAGATACGCAGTATTTT. It yields the protein CASRTADTQYF.

This clonotype was seen ten or more times. The chain combines TRBV18 with TRBJ2-7; D perhaps matches TRBD1 (6 bases). This CDR3 contains 15 residues. Trimming removed 0 bases from V and 3 bases from J, with 12 bases in between. CDR1 is KGHSH, CDR2 LQKENI, per germline. As DNA, the CDR3 is TGTGCCAGCTCACCACCGAACAGGGTCGGCTACGAGCAGTACTTC. Protein: CASSPPNRVGYEQYF.

This clonotype appeared many times. The rearrangement links TRBV28 to TRBJ1-6; D is uncertain. The germline V gene encodes CDR1 MDHEN and CDR2 SYDVKM. With 2 bases removed from V and 4 bases from J, the gap between germline ends came to 6 bases. This CDR3 region has 14 residues. The CDR3 nucleotides read TGTGCCAGCAGTTTAATTTATTATAATTCACCCCTCCACTTT. Amino acid sequence: CASSLIYYNSPLHF.